This T cell receptor beta chain was identified during a study of T cells in Graves' hyperthyroidism and ophthalmopathy. Study-wide results and limits: Ophthalmopathy, as predicted by the model, came a median 6.5 months after the prediction. Also found in blood were most expanded thyroid clonotypes above 0.001.

RNA transcripts were the template for amplifying TCR beta CDR3 regions. Using the HTBI primer set, a first-round RT-PCR was run on the TCR CDR3. TCRdb reprocessed the multiplex PCR reads with MiXCR, giving one entry per CDR3 protein. The data contain around 340,000 distinct CDR3 sequences, around a fifth of them singletons. Germline values: CDR1 KGHSH, CDR2 LQKENI. V lost 5 bases and J lost 2, with 16 bases in between. The CDR3 totals 16 residues. This clonotype was detected many times. Its antigen is not identified. V and J are TRBV18 and TRBJ2-1; D is ambiguous. The sequence was collected from a woman between 45 and 65 years old with Graves' hyperthyroidism. The sequenced material came from blood. CDR3 bases: TGTGCCAGCTCAGCTTACTCAGCAGTGCCCTACAATGAGCAGTTCTTC. This gives the protein CASSAYSAVPYNEQFF.